This TCR beta chain stems from a study of blood T cell repertoires in COVID-19. On the study more broadly: Sites in the United States, Italy and Spain provided acute and convalescent COVID-19 samples. Nucleic acid was either cDNA or gDNA, and it came from T cells, B-cell-depleted T cells, or PBMCs.

The study drew participants aged about 18 to 95 years from 20 to 30 US areas. As originally analysed: The assay estimated nucleated cells by amplifying reference gene primers. Sequenced by immunoSEQ multiplex PCR; TCRdb stores in-frame clones only, minus some. That table furnishes V, J and clone size, whereas the DNA furnished D and trimming. The table has around 330,000 clones, 89% seen once. Sequenced: PBMCs or T cells enriched from blood (not recorded which). The sequence came from a man aged 55 to 70 who had recovered from COVID-19.

CDR3 in amino acids: CASSLSLSYNEQFF. CDR3 bases: TGTGCCAGCAGCTTGAGCCTTTCCTACAATGAGCAGTTCTTC. J is TRBJ2-1 and V is TRBV5-8; no firm D call. The CDR3 is 14 amino acids. Trimming cost V 1 base and J 1 base, with 6 bases left between them. Germline CDR1 reads SGHTS; CDR2 reads YDEGEE. Based on the CDR3 plus reference TRBV5-8 and TRBJ2-1, the full variable domain is EAGVTQSPTHLIKTRGQQATLRCSPISGHTSVYWYQQALGLGLQFLLWYDEGEERNRGNFPPRFSGRQFPNYSSELNVNALELEDSALYLCASSLSLSYNEQFFGPGTRLTVL.